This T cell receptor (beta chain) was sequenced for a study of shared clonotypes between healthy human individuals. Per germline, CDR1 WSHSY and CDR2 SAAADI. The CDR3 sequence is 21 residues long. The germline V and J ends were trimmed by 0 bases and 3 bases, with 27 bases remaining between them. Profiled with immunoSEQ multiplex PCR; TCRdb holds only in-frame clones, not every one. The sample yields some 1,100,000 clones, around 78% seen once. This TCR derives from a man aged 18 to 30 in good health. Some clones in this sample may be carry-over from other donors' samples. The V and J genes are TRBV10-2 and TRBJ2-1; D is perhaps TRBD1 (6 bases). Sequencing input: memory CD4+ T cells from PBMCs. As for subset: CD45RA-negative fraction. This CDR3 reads CASSESPRGGLALGHYNEQFF. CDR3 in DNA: TGCGCCAGCAGTGAGTCACCGAGAGGGGGTCTAGCCCTAGGACACTACAATGAGCAGTTCTTC.